These T cell receptor beta chains were read from a single sample in a study of radiation and T cells in renal cell carcinoma. Some clones are missing from TCRdb's copy, which holds only in-frame ones; the method was immunoSEQ multiplex PCR. The sample contains 22,000 or so clones, about 51% of which appear only once. The source was tumor tissue, collected from a patient whose treatment included radiotherapy and nephrectomy. These receptor sequences come from a woman aged 45-60 years with renal cell carcinoma. Each CDR3 is given with its conserved first and last residue. Fields, in order: V gene, J gene, CDR3 protein.

TRBV10-3,TRBJ2-7,CAISPGHIYEQYF
TRBV6-1,TRBJ2-7,CASSEGGGSAHYEQYF
TRBV11-2,TRBJ2-1,CASSSSGGVNNEQFF
TRBV7-9,TRBJ2-5,CASSGGGGATGETQYF
TRBV19,TRBJ2-7,CASSIDGYEQYF
TRBV7-9,TRBJ1-5,CASSWDGNQPQHF
TRBV6-1,TRBJ2-2,CASSEIRGAVGELFF
TRBV7-2,TRBJ1-2,CASSLGRWNYGYTF
TRBV19,TRBJ2-7,CASSTQYGTELYEQYF
TRBV5-1,TRBJ2-2,CASGRGDYTGELFF
TRBV7-3,TRBJ2-3,CASSLAPDTQYF
TRBV5-6,TRBJ1-2,CASSNPGVGYTF
TRBV6-5,TRBJ1-5,CASSYGGSGNQPQHF
TRBV28,TRBJ2-7,CASRSRGGSYEQYF
TRBV27,TRBJ2-1,CASSFRSGNRVLSYNEQFF
TRBV5-5,TRBJ2-7,CASSYSYEQYF
TRBV2,TRBJ2-3,CASSEGTASTDTQYF
TRBV14,TRBJ1-2,CASSPEGTPRAGYTF
TRBV5-1,TRBJ2-2,CASTGTPGRGGTGELFF
TRBV5-4,TRBJ2-2,CASSLSIGSGNTGELFF
TRBV5-1,TRBJ2-7,CASSLNVAKYEQYF
TRBV19,TRBJ1-4,CASLGRLNEKLFF
TRBV15,TRBJ1-3,CATSGQGARGNTIYF
TRBV5-1,TRBJ2-2,CASSGRSGELFF
TRBV6-6,TRBJ2-2,CAGKTPDTGELFF